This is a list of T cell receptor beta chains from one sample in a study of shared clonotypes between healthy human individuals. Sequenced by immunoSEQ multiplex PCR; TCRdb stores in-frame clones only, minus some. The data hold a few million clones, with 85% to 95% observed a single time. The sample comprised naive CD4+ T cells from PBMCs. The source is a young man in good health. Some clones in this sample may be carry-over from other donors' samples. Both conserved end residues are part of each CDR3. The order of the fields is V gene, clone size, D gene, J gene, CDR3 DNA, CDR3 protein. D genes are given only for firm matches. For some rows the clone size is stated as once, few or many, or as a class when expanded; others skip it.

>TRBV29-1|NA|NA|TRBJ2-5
TGCAGCGTGCTACAGGGCCAAGAGACCCAGTACTTC
CSVLQGQETQYF
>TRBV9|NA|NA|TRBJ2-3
TGTGCCAGCAGCTCACGGGACGCGGCAGATACGCAGTATTTT
CASSSRDAADTQYF
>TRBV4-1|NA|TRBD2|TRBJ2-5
TGCGCCAGCAGCCAGCCCAGGACTAGCGGCCAAGAGACCCAGTACTTC
CASSQPRTSGQETQYF
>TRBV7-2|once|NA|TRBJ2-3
TGTGCCAGCAGCAACCCTAGCACAGATACGCAGTATTTT
CASSNPSTDTQYF
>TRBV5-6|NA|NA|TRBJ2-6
TGTGCCAGCAGCTCTACAGGGAACACTGGGGCCAACGTCCTGACTTTC
CASSSTGNTGANVLTF
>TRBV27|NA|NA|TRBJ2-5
TGTGCCAGCAGTCCACTCCCCGGGTCGGAGACCCAGTACTTC
CASSPLPGSETQYF
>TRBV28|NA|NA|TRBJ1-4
TGTGCCAGCAGCCCGGGACGCCAAGGCACTAATGAAAAACTGTTTTTT
CASSPGRQGTNEKLFF
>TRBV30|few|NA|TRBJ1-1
TGTGCCTGGAGTGTATCGGGAGCTGAAGCTTTCTTT
CAWSVSGAEAFF
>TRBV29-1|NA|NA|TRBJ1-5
TGCAGCGTGAGGGGACGGAATAGCAATCAGCCCCAGCATTTT
CSVRGRNSNQPQHF
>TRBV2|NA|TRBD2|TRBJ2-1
TGTGCCAGCAGAAAAGAGAGACTAGCGGGAGGTGATGAGCAGTTCTTC
CASRKERLAGGDEQFF
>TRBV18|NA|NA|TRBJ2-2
TGTGCCAGCTCACCGCGTGGTCACAGGGAGAACACCGGGGAGCTGTTTTTT
CASSPRGHRENTGELFF
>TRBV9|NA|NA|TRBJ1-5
TGTGCCAGCAGCGTAGGGGCCTCCTCCGGGCCCCAGCATTTT
CASSVGASSGPQHF
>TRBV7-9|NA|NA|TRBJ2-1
TGTGCCAGCAGTCCACCCCCCGAGAACAGGGGAGGGCAGTTCTTC
CASSPPPENRGGQFF
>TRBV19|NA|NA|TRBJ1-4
TGTGCCAGTAGGAACCGGGGATTTAATGAAAAACTGTTTTTT
CASRNRGFNEKLFF
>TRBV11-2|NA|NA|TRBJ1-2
TGTGCCAGCAGCTTACCCACACTAGAGCTCACCTTC
CASSLPTLELTF
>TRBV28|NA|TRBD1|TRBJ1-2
TGTGCCAGCAGTCCATTTCTACCTCAGGGGAGCAGGGGGGGTGGCTACACCTTC
CASSPFLPQGSRGGGYTF
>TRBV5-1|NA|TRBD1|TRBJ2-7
TGCGCCAGCAGCTTGGAAGGGGGCAGCTACGAGCAGTACTTC
CASSLEGGSYEQYF
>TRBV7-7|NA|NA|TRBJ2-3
TGTGCCAGCAGCTTAGATGCGGGCACAGATACGCAGTATTTT
CASSLDAGTDTQYF
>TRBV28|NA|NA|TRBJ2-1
TGTGCCAGCACCAACCCTGGGGGTTTGGATGAGCAGTTCTTC
CASTNPGGLDEQFF
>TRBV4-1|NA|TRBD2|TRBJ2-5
TGCGCCAGCAGCCAATTACTCCCCGGACTAGCGAAAAAAGAGACCCAGTACTTC
CASSQLLPGLAKKETQYF
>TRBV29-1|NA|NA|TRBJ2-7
TGCAGCGTTGTGGTAGCGGTCTCCTACGAGCAGTACTTC
CSVVVAVSYEQYF
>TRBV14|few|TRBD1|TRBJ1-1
TGTGCCAGCAGTCATCCGACAGGGACCACTGAAGCTTTCTTT
CASSHPTGTTEAFF
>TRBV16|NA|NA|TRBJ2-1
TGTGCCAGCAGCCAACGAGACACCTCGCGATACAATGAGCAGTTCTTC
CASSQRDTSRYNEQFF
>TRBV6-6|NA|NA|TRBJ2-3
TGTGCCAGCAGTTACAGAGGAACAGATACGCAGTATTTT
CASSYRGTDTQYF
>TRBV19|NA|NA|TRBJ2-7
TGTGCCAGTAGTTCCCGTGGGGGCTACGAGCAGTACTTC
CASSSRGGYEQYF
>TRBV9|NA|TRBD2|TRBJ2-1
TGTGCCAGCAGCGCCCTAGCGGGAGCGGGAAACAATGAGCAGTTCTTC
CASSALAGAGNNEQFF
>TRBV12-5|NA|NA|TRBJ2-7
TGTGCTAGTGGTCCAGATGGGACTTTGAGGGAGCAGTACTTC
CASGPDGTLREQYF
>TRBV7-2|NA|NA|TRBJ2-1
TGTGCCAGCAGATTCCCTGGTTCTGCCTACAATGAGCAGTTCTTC
CASRFPGSAYNEQFF
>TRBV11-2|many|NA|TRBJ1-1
TGTGCCAGCAGCTTAGAGGTGGACACTGAAGCTTTCTTT
CASSLEVDTEAFF
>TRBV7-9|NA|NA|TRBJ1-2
TGTGCCAGCAGCTTAGCTGGTGACGGCAGCTATGGCTACACCTTC
CASSLAGDGSYGYTF
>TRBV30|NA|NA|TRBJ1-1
TGTGCCTGGAGTGTGGGGGGGAACACTGAAGCTTTCTTT
CAWSVGGNTEAFF
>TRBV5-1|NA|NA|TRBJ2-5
TGCGCCAGCAGCTTGAGTCGATTACAAGAGACCCAGTACTTC
CASSLSRLQETQYF
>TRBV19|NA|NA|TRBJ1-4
TGTGCCAGTAGTATATTCGGCAGCCTCACTAATGAAAAACTGTTTTTT
CASSIFGSLTNEKLFF
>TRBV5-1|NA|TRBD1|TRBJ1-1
TGCGCCAGCAGCTGGACAGGGGAAGGCACTGAAGCTTTCTTT
CASSWTGEGTEAFF
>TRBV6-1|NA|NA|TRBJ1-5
TGTGCCAGCAGTAGTTCGGGGATCGGCAATCAGCCCCAGCATTTT
CASSSSGIGNQPQHF
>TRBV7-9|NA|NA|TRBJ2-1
TGTGCCAGCAGCTTACCCGACGTCAATGAGCAGTTCTTC
CASSLPDVNEQFF
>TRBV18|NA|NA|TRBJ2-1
TGTGCCAGCTCACCACCGGGCAAGTCATACAATGAGCAGTTCTTC
CASSPPGKSYNEQFF
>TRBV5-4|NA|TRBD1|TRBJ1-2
TGTGCCAGCAGCTTCGAGGGGGCGAGGAAGGGCTATGGCTACACCTTC
CASSFEGARKGYGYTF
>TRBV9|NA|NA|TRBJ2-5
TGTGCCAGCAGCGTAGGGGGGGACCAAGAGACCCAGTACTTC
CASSVGGDQETQYF
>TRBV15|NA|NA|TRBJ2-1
TGTGCCACCAGCAGAGATCTAGTAATAAACGAGGGGAATGAGCAGTTCTTC
CATSRDLVINEGNEQFF
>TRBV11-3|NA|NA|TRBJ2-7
TGTGCCAGCAGCTTATCTGGGGACGTATTCGAGCAGTACTTC
CASSLSGDVFEQYF
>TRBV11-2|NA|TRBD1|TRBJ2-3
TGTGCCAGCTCCGGGACAGGGTTAGATACGCAGTATTTT
CASSGTGLDTQYF
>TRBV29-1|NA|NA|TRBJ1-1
TGCAGCGTTGCAGGTAGGGTGTACACTGAAGCTTTCTTT
CSVAGRVYTEAFF
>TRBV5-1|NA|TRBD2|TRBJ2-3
TGCGCCAGCAGCTTGGGACTAGCAACAGATACGCAGTATTTT
CASSLGLATDTQYF
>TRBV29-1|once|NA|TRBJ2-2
TGCAGCGTTCCACAGGGAAACACCGGGGAGCTGTTTTTT
CSVPQGNTGELFF
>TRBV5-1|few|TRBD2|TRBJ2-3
TGCGCCAGCAGCTTGGTGCTAGCGGCTAGCACAGATACGCAGTATTTT
CASSLVLAASTDTQYF
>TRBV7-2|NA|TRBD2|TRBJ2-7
TGTGCCAGCAGCTTATTCGCGGGAGGGTCTTACGAGCAGTACTTC
CASSLFAGGSYEQYF
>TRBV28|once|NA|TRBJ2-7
TGTGCCAGCAGTTTTTACGTGGGTAGATACGAGCAGTACTTC
CASSFYVGRYEQYF
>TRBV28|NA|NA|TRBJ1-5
TGTGCCAGCAGTTTCCCCGCGGGGAATCAGCCCCAGCATTTT
CASSFPAGNQPQHF
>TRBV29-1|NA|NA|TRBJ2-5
TGCAGCGTTGGCCCGCAAGAGACCCAGTACTTC
CSVGPQETQYF
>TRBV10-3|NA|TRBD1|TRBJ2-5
TGTGCCATCAGTGAGTCGTTGGACAGGGGGCGGAAAGAGACCCAGTACTTC
CAISESLDRGRKETQYF
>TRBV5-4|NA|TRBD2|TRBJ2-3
TGTGCCAGCAGGATTAGCGGGGATACGCAGTATTTT
CASRISGDTQYF
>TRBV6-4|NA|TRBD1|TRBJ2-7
TGTGCCAGCAGTCAGGGGACAGGGGGCAGGCCCCCTCACTACGAGCAGTACTTC
CASSQGTGGRPPHYEQYF
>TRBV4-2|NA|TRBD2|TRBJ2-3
TGTGCCAGCAGCCTGGGACTAGCGGGAGGGCTAGAAGATACGCAGTATTTT
CASSLGLAGGLEDTQYF
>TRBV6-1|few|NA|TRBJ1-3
TGTGCCAGCATAGCCGGGACACTGGGGGACACCATATATTTT
CASIAGTLGDTIYF
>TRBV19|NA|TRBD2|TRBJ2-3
TGTGCCAGTAGCCGCCAGAGCGGGATCTCGCGAATCACAGATACGCAGTATTTT
CASSRQSGISRITDTQYF
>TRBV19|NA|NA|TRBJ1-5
TGTGCCAGTAGTATAGGAGCGGGAGGTTACCAGCCCCAGCATTTT
CASSIGAGGYQPQHF